This TCR beta chain was captured in a study of blood T cells in healthy people across ages. Study-level findings and limits: Per-million-T-cell TCR beta diversity fell roughly linearly with age.

Trimming took off 2 bases at V and 2 bases at J, with 4 bases between the two ends. CDR3 length: 14 amino acids. The germline CDR1 and CDR2 sequences are SGHTA and FQGNSA. PCR was performed a second time for about 7 to 11 cycles using a sample-barcoded 5' primer and a J-beta primer mix. A 12-random-nucleotide template-switch adaptor tagged each cDNA molecule. Each CDR3 protein gets one entry after TCRdb re-called the 5' RACE reads with MiXCR. The data show 600,000 to 850,000 distinct CDR3 sequences, with roughly 45% seen just once and approximately 22% held by the top ten. No fewer than 5.5 micrograms of total RNA were isolated from every sample. For this clonotype: The target antigen is unknown.

Sequenced material: blood. The TCR comes from a woman aged 60 to 75 in good health. The rearrangement uses TRBV7-2 and TRBJ2-6; D unresolved. The CDR3 DNA follows: TGTGCCAGCAGCTTATGGGCTGGGGCCAACGTCCTGACTTTC. Translation: CASSLWAGANVLTF.